There are many counts of the clone carrying this T cell receptor (beta chain). What it binds is not known. Here immunoSEQ multiplex PCR was the method, and the copy in TCRdb shows in-frame clones only, minus some. The repertoire shows approximately 10,000 clones, none seen only once; the top ten take about 26%. These data come from a study of T cells after posttransplantation cyclophosphamide. Treatment was busulfan-fludarabine conditioning, a marrow graft, and cyclophosphamide on days +3 and +4. Broader study findings: Skin or GI-infiltrating T cells shared few TRB sequences with blood. Recipient CMV seropositivity and CMV reactivation strongly tracked TRB clonality. Later post-transplant blood repertoires were often dominated by donor CD8+ memory clones.

With 4 bases clipped from V and 2 bases from J, the junction kept 12 bases outside the gene matches. This CDR3 region has 16 residues. Germline values: CDR1 SGHRS, CDR2 YFSETQ. The TCR sequence derives from a female patient in her forties or fifties who received an allogeneic stem cell transplant from a related donor, was CMV-positive, and had no GVHD. The graft donor may be the source of some T cells. This sequence joins TRBV5-1 and TRBJ2-7; 7 nucleotides agree with TRBD1. Sequenced here: PBMCs, sampled after allogeneic stem cell transplant with posttransplant cyclophosphamide. CDR3: CASSLFRDSRTYEQYF. The CDR3 DNA follows: TGCGCCAGCAGCCTGTTCCGGGACAGCCGTACCTACGAGCAGTACTTC.